This T cell receptor (beta chain) was identified in a study of technical replicates of blood from several donors. This clone is a singleton in its sample. CDR1 is SGHKS and CDR2 is YYEKEE in the germline V gene (reference sequence). V lost 4 bases, J lost 3 bases, and 4 bases stayed unmatched. This CDR3 spans 14 amino acids. Measured with immunoSEQ multiplex PCR; TCRdb has only the in-frame clones, and not every one. Here the sample spans roughly 93,000 clones, more than 90% being singletons. The clonotype was recovered from a human donor in good health. The sample comprised T cells isolated from PBMCs. The chain is built from TRBV5-5 and TRBJ2-1, with 7 bases identical to TRBD2. The CDR3 nucleotides are TGTGCCAGCAGCAAGAGCGGGATCTACAATGAGCAGTTCTTC. It yields the protein CASSKSGIYNEQFF. The whole variable domain, filled in from reference TRBV5-5 and TRBJ2-1, reads DAGVTQSPTHLIKTRGQQVTLRCSPISGHKSVSWYQQVLGQGPQFIFQYYEKEERGRGNFPDRFSARQFPNYSSELNVNALLLGDSALYLCASSKSGIYNEQFFGPGTRLTVL.